Presented here are 2 T cell receptor beta chains from one specimen sequenced in a study of Tregs in tolerant kidney transplant recipients. The nonmyeloablative bone marrow transplants came from related graft donors, with transient mixed chimerism. Method: immunoSEQ multiplex PCR; TCRdb's copy keeps in-frame clones and lacks some. The table for this sample gives about 11,000 clones. Material: CD8+ T cells from blood (PBMCs), obtained 24 months after the transplant. These receptors originate from a human patient who received a combined kidney and bone marrow transplant. Some T cells here may be from the graft donor.

Measured by frequency, this clone is medium-sized. The read stops 3 residues short of the end of the CDR3; the missing end is completed from the germline J gene. The gene calls are TRBV4-1 and TRBJ2-3, with 8 bases lining up with TRBD2. The CDR3 totals 17 residues. The V segment lost 0 bases and the J segment 1 base; nucleotides outside the gene matches: 6. The V gene's germline CDR1 is MGHRA and CDR2 YSYEKL. CDR3 region: CASSQDQAGGGTDTQYF. CDR3 DNA (partial): TGCGCCAGCAGCCAAGATCAGGCGGGAGGTGGCACAGATACG.

Points on this clone: The read gets to within 3 residues of the CDR3 end, and the germline J gene fills in the rest. The gene calls are TRBV30 and TRBJ2-3, with 7 positions matching TRBD1. The germline gives CDR1 GTSNPN, CDR2 SVGIG (reference sequence). This CDR3 spans 14 amino acids. J lost 3 bases, V lost 5 bases, and 8 bases had no gene match. CDR3 residues: CAWETGAGTDTQYF. Incomplete CDR3 DNA: TGTGCCTGGGAAACAGGGGCTGGGACAGATACG.